A selection of T cell receptor beta chains follows, all from one sample in a study of shared clonotypes between healthy human individuals. TCRdb's table, derived via immunoSEQ multiplex PCR, lists solely in-frame clones and lacks some. Here the sample spans about 2.4 million clones, 93% being singletons. Sequencing was done on a sample of naive CD4+ T cells from PBMCs. The source of these receptors is a man between 18 and 35 years old in good health. Some clones in this sample may be carry-over from other donors' samples. CDR3s include the opening cysteine and the closing phenylalanine or tryptophan. D genes are given only for firm matches. Expanded clones are given a class, and other clones once, few, many or no size at all.

V gene	D gene	clone size	J gene	CDR3 protein	CDR3 DNA
TRBV30	NA	NA	TRBJ2-7	CAWSAGTLTGEQYF	TGTGCCTGGAGCGCAGGGACCCTCACGGGCGAGCAGTACTTC
TRBV28	NA	NA	TRBJ2-7	CASSPRPYEQYF	TGTGCCAGCAGCCCACGGCCATACGAGCAGTACTTC
TRBV5-1	NA	NA	TRBJ1-4	CASSPLGATGGGKLFF	TGCGCCAGCAGCCCCCTGGGCGCCACGGGGGGAGGAAAACTGTTTTTT
TRBV30	NA	NA	TRBJ2-5	CAWGREETQYF	TGTGCCTGGGGGCGCGAGGAGACCCAGTACTTC
TRBV11-3	NA	NA	TRBJ2-3	CASSPRDPGTQYF	TGTGCCAGCAGCCCAAGGGATCCGGGTACGCAGTATTTT
TRBV28	NA	NA	TRBJ2-5	CASSWGLEIGETQYF	TGTGCCAGCAGCTGGGGACTCGAAATAGGGGAGACCCAGTACTTC
TRBV18	NA	NA	TRBJ1-1	CASSPDLGNTEAFF	TGTGCCAGCTCACCGGACTTAGGGAACACTGAAGCTTTCTTT
TRBV10-3	NA	NA	TRBJ1-2	CAISGQPTTDGYTF	TGTGCCATCAGTGGACAACCGACAACCGATGGCTACACCTTC
TRBV4-3	TRBD1	NA	TRBJ2-1	CASSLPRTGGCEQFF	TGCGCCAGCAGCCTCCCCCGTACAGGGGGCTGTGAGCAGTTCTTC
TRBV11-2	TRBD1	NA	TRBJ2-7	CASRLWGQGAPSYEQYF	TGTGCCAGCAGACTCTGGGGACAGGGGGCGCCTTCCTACGAGCAGTACTTC
TRBV7-9	NA	NA	TRBJ2-1	CASSPISGEQFF	TGTGCCAGCAGTCCCATATCGGGTGAGCAGTTCTTC
TRBV6-1	TRBD1	NA	TRBJ1-2	CASSGEGVRTGYGYTF	TGTGCCAGCAGTGGAGAAGGGGTTAGGACAGGGTATGGCTACACCTTC
TRBV28	TRBD2	NA	TRBJ2-2	CASSLTSGSRDGELFF	TGTGCCAGCAGTTTGACTAGCGGGAGTCGAGACGGGGAGCTGTTTTTT
TRBV5-1	NA	NA	TRBJ2-5	CASSLTGGGETQYF	TGCGCCAGCAGCTTGACAGGAGGAGGGGAGACCCAGTACTTC
TRBV7-9	TRBD2	NA	TRBJ2-3	CASSLSGGADTQYF	TGTGCCAGCAGCCTCAGCGGGGGGGCAGATACGCAGTATTTT
TRBV27	NA	NA	TRBJ2-7	CASSFSRTYEQYF	TGTGCCAGCAGTTTCTCCAGGACCTACGAGCAGTACTTC
TRBV2	NA	NA	TRBJ2-3	CASSGPLRDTQYF	TGTGCCAGCAGCGGCCCTTTAAGGGATACGCAGTATTTT
TRBV5-4	NA	once	TRBJ1-4	CASSPNPYGDATNEKLFF	TGTGCCAGCAGCCCAAACCCCTATGGGGATGCAACTAATGAAAAACTGTTTTTT
TRBV6-1	NA	NA	TRBJ1-2	CASSEDNYGYTF	TGTGCCAGCAGTGAAGACAACTATGGCTACACCTTC
TRBV18	NA	NA	TRBJ2-3	CASSDTQGTDTQYF	TGTGCCAGCTCAGATACCCAGGGCACAGATACGCAGTATTTT
TRBV11-2	TRBD1	NA	TRBJ2-7	CASSLSGQGPYEQYF	TGTGCCAGCAGCTTATCGGGACAGGGGCCCTACGAGCAGTACTTC
TRBV6-1	NA	NA	TRBJ1-2	CASSEGIGLGGYTF	TGTGCCAGCAGTGAAGGTATAGGGCTGGGCGGCTACACCTTC
TRBV18	NA	NA	TRBJ2-7	CASSQPGQAYEQYF	TGTGCCAGCTCACAACCGGGACAAGCCTACGAGCAGTACTTC
TRBV28	NA	once	TRBJ2-6	CASSGTSGANVLTF	TGTGCCAGCAGTGGGACTTCTGGGGCCAACGTCCTGACTTTC
TRBV5-6	NA	NA	TRBJ1-1	CASSLERTRDTEAFF	TGTGCCAGCAGCTTGGAGCGGACGAGGGACACTGAAGCTTTCTTT
TRBV7-9	NA	NA	TRBJ1-2	CASSLGPQGYGYGYTF	TGTGCCAGCAGCTTAGGCCCCCAGGGTTATGGCTATGGCTACACCTTC
TRBV7-2	NA	NA	TRBJ2-3	CASSYTPTDTQYF	TGTGCCAGCAGTTACACCCCGACGGATACGCAGTATTTT
TRBV2	NA	NA	TRBJ1-3	CASSENRNTIYF	TGTGCCAGCAGTGAGAACAGAAACACCATATATTTT
TRBV19	TRBD2	NA	TRBJ2-5	CASKTSGHQETQYF	TGTGCCAGTAAGACTAGCGGGCACCAAGAGACCCAGTACTTC
TRBV28	NA	NA	TRBJ2-1	CASSLPGQSYNEQFF	TGTGCCAGCAGTCTACCCGGACAGAGTTACAATGAGCAGTTCTTC
TRBV7-6	NA	NA	TRBJ1-5	CASSFFNQPQHF	TGTGCCAGCAGCTTTTTCAATCAGCCCCAGCATTTT
TRBV5-1	TRBD2	NA	TRBJ2-3	CASSFLAGSTDTQYF	TGCGCCAGCAGCTTCTTAGCGGGATCCACAGATACGCAGTATTTT
TRBV7-2	TRBD2	NA	TRBJ2-3	CASSTWTSGSTDTQYF	TGTGCCAGCAGCACTTGGACTAGCGGGAGCACAGATACGCAGTATTTT
TRBV9	NA	NA	TRBJ2-1	CASSGTGPTNNEQFF	TGTGCCAGCAGCGGGACCGGGCCCACCAACAATGAGCAGTTCTTC
TRBV7-2	NA	NA	TRBJ2-7	CASSTPNEQYF	TGTGCCAGCAGCACCCCTAACGAGCAGTACTTC
TRBV2	NA	NA	TRBJ1-1	CASTEGRNTEAFF	TGTGCCAGCACGGAGGGCCGGAACACTGAAGCTTTCTTT
TRBV6-5	NA	once	TRBJ2-7	CASSYGAGLAYEQYF	TGTGCCAGCAGCTACGGAGCGGGCCTTGCCTACGAGCAGTACTTC
TRBV18	NA	NA	TRBJ1-5	CASSPQGLHQPQHF	TGTGCCAGCTCCCCCCAGGGGTTGCATCAGCCCCAGCATTTT
TRBV27	NA	NA	TRBJ2-1	CASSSRPRDEQFF	TGTGCCAGCAGTTCCCGCCCCCGAGATGAGCAGTTCTTC
TRBV28	TRBD2	NA	TRBJ2-5	CASRSSGSGETQYF	TGTGCCAGCAGATCTAGCGGGAGTGGCGAGACCCAGTACTTC
TRBV4-3	NA	NA	TRBJ2-2	CASSQGGMAGELFF	TGCGCCAGCAGCCAAGGAGGGATGGCCGGGGAGCTGTTTTTT
TRBV28	TRBD1	NA	TRBJ2-2	CASSLNRGRLFPDTGELFF	TGTGCCAGCAGTTTAAACAGGGGGCGCTTGTTCCCCGACACCGGGGAGCTGTTTTTT
TRBV6-1	NA	NA	TRBJ2-3	CASSEARVGWPPDTQYF	TGTGCCAGCAGTGAAGCGCGGGTGGGGTGGCCCCCAGATACGCAGTATTTT
TRBV28	NA	NA	TRBJ2-7	CASMVADEQYF	TGTGCCAGCATGGTGGCGGACGAGCAGTACTTC
TRBV6-1	TRBD1	NA	TRBJ2-7	CASNRQGEIYEQYF	TGTGCCAGCAATCGACAGGGCGAAATCTACGAGCAGTACTTC
TRBV18	TRBD2	NA	TRBJ2-2	CASSPPSIAGGTLAGELFF	TGTGCCAGCTCACCACCGTCGATAGCGGGAGGCACCTTGGCCGGGGAGCTGTTTTTT
TRBV5-1	TRBD1	few	TRBJ2-3	CASSGTGKTDTQYF	TGCGCCAGCAGCGGGACAGGGAAAACAGATACGCAGTATTTT
TRBV19	TRBD1	NA	TRBJ1-1	CASSIRDRGSGNTEAFF	TGTGCCAGTAGTATAAGGGACAGGGGATCCGGGAACACTGAAGCTTTCTTT
TRBV6-1	NA	NA	TRBJ2-7	CASSIRDPYEQYF	TGTGCCAGCAGTATCCGGGACCCCTACGAGCAGTACTTC
TRBV25-1	NA	NA	TRBJ1-4	CASSQRGASNEKLFF	TGTGCCAGCAGCCAGAGGGGAGCGTCTAATGAAAAACTGTTTTTT
TRBV6-1	NA	NA	TRBJ1-1	CASRGGENTEAFF	TGTGCCAGCAGGGGGGGAGAGAACACTGAAGCTTTCTTT
TRBV5-1	NA	NA	TRBJ2-7	CASSLVGRAYEQYF	TGCGCCAGCAGCTTGGTTGGCAGGGCCTACGAGCAGTACTTC
TRBV25-1	TRBD2	NA	TRBJ2-7	CASSREGYEQYF	TGTGCCAGCAGTAGGGAGGGATACGAGCAGTACTTC
TRBV28	TRBD2	NA	TRBJ2-1	CASSSIMKGLAGEVQFF	TGTGCCAGCAGTTCCATTATGAAGGGACTAGCGGGAGAAGTACAGTTCTTC
TRBV5-1	TRBD1	NA	TRBJ2-2	CASRGQGASGELFF	TGCGCCAGCAGGGGACAGGGGGCGTCCGGGGAGCTGTTTTTT
TRBV29-1	TRBD2	NA	TRBJ2-3	CSVDGLAGATDTQYF	TGCAGCGTTGACGGCCTAGCGGGAGCCACAGATACGCAGTATTTT
TRBV4-2	NA	NA	TRBJ2-7	CASSLTRVEQYF	TGTGCCAGCAGCCTGACGAGGGTGGAGCAGTACTTC
TRBV4-2	NA	NA	TRBJ1-3	CASSPDRTAGNTIYF	TGTGCCAGCAGCCCGGACCGGACTGCTGGAAACACCATATATTTT
TRBV5-1	TRBD2	NA	TRBJ2-3	CASSPSIAGGSTDTQYF	TGCGCCAGCAGCCCCTCTATTGCGGGAGGGAGCACAGATACGCAGTATTTT